This TCR beta chain was observed in a study of CD8 T cells in Susac syndrome. The study, taken as a whole, reports: In its TCR sequencing and HLA analysis, the study acknowledged that the number of individuals was relatively small.

Isolation of CD8+ and CD4+ T cells was performed negatively, whereas enrichment of TEMRA cells was done by FACS. The ends lost 6 bases at V and 3 bases at J; junction bases unmatched: 5. This CDR3 is 14 amino acids long. cDNA came from roughly 0.53 to 1 ug RNA primed by random hexamers. It was immunoSEQ multiplex PCR that amplified TCR beta CDR3 across 54 Vbeta and 13 Jbeta. TCRdb independently ran MiXCR on the immunoSEQ multiplex PCR reads; one entry per CDR3 protein. Seen here are 95,000 to 150,000 distinct CDR3 sequences, about 95% observed once, and the top ten hold more than 0.25%. Concerning this clonotype: Its antigen remains unknown.

The chain recombines TRBV12-3 or TRBV12-4 with TRBJ1-1; 9 bases line up with TRBD1. Sequencing was carried out using CD8+ T cells from PBMCs. This clonotype was sampled from a human donor with Susac syndrome. CDR3 sequence: CASRTQGADTEAFF. The CDR3 nucleotides are TGTGCCAGCAGAACACAGGGGGCGGACACTGAAGCTTTCTTT.